Presented here are 25 T cell receptor beta chains from one specimen sequenced in a study of shared clonotypes between healthy human individuals. Only CD45RO-negative cells positively selected for CCR7 counted as naive CD8 cells, so terminally differentiated effector memory CD45RA+ cells were excluded. Repertoires were generated with immunoSEQ multiplex PCR, while TCRdb's copy carries only in-frame clones and drops some. Of around 2.1 million clones detected, about 93% appear once; the ten largest clones hold under 2%. Input material: naive CD8+ T cells from PBMCs. These receptors all stem from a man aged 18-30 years in good health. Some clones in this sample may be carry-over from other donors' samples.

V and J are TRBV27 and TRBJ2-5; 10 bases match TRBD1. The germline CDR1 and CDR2 sequences are MNHEY and SMNVEV (reference sequence). Losses at the gene ends were 6 bases for V and 6 bases for J; bases not matched to a gene: 19. The CDR3 extends over 18 amino acids. The CDR3 nucleotides read TGTGCCAGCAGCCACCTCGACTCCGGGACAGGGGTCGGTAAGACCCAGTACTTC. As protein: CASSHLDSGTGVGKTQYF.

The V gene is TRBV5-1, the J gene TRBJ2-7, with D unclear. CDR1 is SGHRS and CDR2 is YFSETQ in the germline V gene. The V and J ends lost 1 base and 4 bases respectively, with 15 bases between them. The CDR3 sequence is 15 residues long. The CDR3 is CASSLLPPKMYEQYF. CDR3 DNA sequence: TGCGCCAGCAGCTTGCTCCCCCCGAAGATGTACGAGCAGTACTTC. The full variable domain, with the rest looked up from reference TRBV5-1 and TRBJ2-7, is KAGVTQTPRYLIKTRGQQVTLSCSPISGHRSVSWYQQTPGQGLQFLFEYFSETQRNKGNFPGRFSGRQFSNSRSEMNVSTLELGDSALYLCASSLLPPKMYEQYFGPGTRLTVT.

The V gene is TRBV6-1, the J gene TRBJ2-7; no clear D gene. CDR1 is MNHNS and CDR2 is SASEGT in the germline V gene. With 4 bases removed from V and 1 base from J, the gap between germline ends came to 8 bases. The CDR3 spans 13 residues. The CDR3 spells CASSGRQSYEQYF. The CDR3 bases are TGTGCCAGCAGTGGAAGACAATCCTACGAGCAGTACTTC.

CDR3 protein: CASTSGWGEQPQHF. The CDR3 DNA reads TGTGCCAGCACCTCGGGCTGGGGTGAACAGCCCCAGCATTTT. The rearrangement joins TRBV7-6 to TRBJ1-5, with no clear D. V was shortened by 7 bases and J by 7 bases, with 17 bases between the two germline ends. This CDR3 is built from 14 residues. The germline CDR1 and CDR2 sequences are SGHVS and FNYEAQ.

The rearrangement joins TRBV7-9 to TRBJ2-1; D is uncertain. CDR1 and CDR2 (germline): SEHNR, FQNEAQ (reference sequence). The CDR3 has 14 amino acids. Trimming cost V 5 bases and J 9 bases, with 17 bases left between them. CDR3 loop: CASSSRANSLEQFF. The CDR3 nucleotides read TGTGCCAGCAGCAGCCGGGCCAACTCGCTTGAGCAGTTCTTC.

With respect to this clone: Other DNA sequences in the same sample also yield this CDR3. The rearrangement uses TRBV5-1 and TRBJ2-2, with 10 nucleotides matching TRBD1. This CDR3 is built from 15 residues. Germline V gene sequence: CDR1 SGHRS, CDR2 YFSETQ. V lost 4 bases, J lost 4 bases, and 4 bases stayed unmatched. The CDR3 DNA is TGCGCCAGCAGCGCCGGGACAGGGGCCACCGGGGAGCTGTTTTTT. It is translated as CASSAGTGATGELFF.

The chain carries TRBV27 and TRBJ1-1; TRBD1 matches 9 bases. Germline V CDR1 and CDR2: MNHEY, SMNVEV (reference sequence). The CDR3 contains 14 residues. The ends lost 6 bases at V and 3 bases at J; junction bases unmatched: 5. CDR3 protein: CASRIQGADTEAFF. Here the CDR3 DNA reads TGTGCCAGCAGAATACAGGGGGCCGACACTGAAGCTTTCTTT.

This chain links TRBV2 with TRBJ1-5, with TRBD1 matching over 9 bases. The CDR3 totals 16 residues. Germline CDR1 is SNHLY and CDR2 is FYNNEI. V shed 5 bases, J shed 11 bases, and the junction held 16 bases outside the gene matches. CDR3 protein: CASSSRDRDSRGAQHF. The CDR3 region has the DNA TGTGCCAGCAGTAGCCGGGACAGGGACAGCCGAGGGGCCCAGCATTTT.

This chain uses TRBV9 with TRBJ2-7; D is perhaps TRBD1 (8 bases). The CDR3 loop spans 13 amino acids. The germline V and J ends were trimmed by 3 bases and 11 bases, with 18 bases remaining between them. Looked up from germline, CDR1 is SGDLS and CDR2 is YYNGEE. The CDR3 sequence: CASSDLTGGREYF. The CDR3 DNA reads TGTGCCAGCAGCGACCTAACAGGGGGGAGGGAGTACTTC.

The V and J genes are TRBV29-1 and TRBJ1-2, with D unresolved. Germline V gene lookup returns CDR1 SQVTM and CDR2 ANQGSEA. V was clipped by 4 bases and J by 8 bases, with 17 bases between them. This CDR3 spans 13 amino acids. The CDR3 DNA sequence: TGCAGCGTTGTTGATGGCCCTCTGGGGGGCTACACCTTC. This translates into CSVVDGPLGGYTF.

This clone has just a few counts. The V call is TRBV7-9, the J call TRBJ2-7; 10 bases are shared with TRBD1. This CDR3 is built from 16 residues. CDR1 and CDR2 (germline): SEHNR, FQNEAQ (reference sequence). V trimming: 0 bases; J trimming: 5 bases; junction bases outside the gene matches: 7. The CDR3 here is CASSLAPSGTGDEQYF. The CDR3 nucleotides read TGTGCCAGCAGCTTAGCCCCCTCCGGGACAGGGGACGAGCAGTACTTC.

The chain joins TRBV30 to TRBJ2-7; D remains unclear. Trimming pared 4 bases from V and 3 bases from J, leaving 16 bases between. The V gene's germline CDR1 is GTSNPN and CDR2 SVGIG (reference sequence). CDR3 length: 14 residues. The chain's CDR3 is CAWTHARLFYEQYF. In DNA, the CDR3 is TGTGCCTGGACCCACGCCAGGTTGTTCTACGAGCAGTACTTC.

The V call is TRBV5-1, the J call TRBJ1-2; weak D call: TRBD1 (5 bases). V was shortened by 3 bases and J by 9 bases, with 12 bases between the two germline ends. The CDR3 consists of 12 residues. Germline V CDR1 and CDR2: SGHRS, YFSETQ. The CDR3 region is CASSSTDNSYTF. The CDR3 DNA is TGCGCCAGCAGCTCGACGGACAACAGCTACACCTTC.

The chain is built from TRBV7-9 and TRBJ1-5; D is uncertain. CDR1 is SEHNR and CDR2 is FQNEAQ in the germline V gene (reference sequence). The CDR3 spans 14 residues. Between the trimmed V and J ends, which lost 4 bases and 1 base, there was a span of 8 bases. The DNA of the CDR3 is TGTGCCAGCAGCTCGGACTGGAGCAATCAGCCCCAGCATTTT. Its protein product is CASSSDWSNQPQHF. Complete variable domain (other parts from reference TRBV7-9 and TRBJ1-5): DTGVSQNPRHKITKRGQNVTFRCDPISEHNRLYWYRQTLGQGPEFLTYFQNEAQLEKSRLLSDRFSAERPKGSFSTLEIQRTEQGDSAMYLCASSSDWSNQPQHFGDGTRLSIL.

The rearrangement uses TRBV9 and TRBJ2-3, with 7 nucleotides matching TRBD2. The CDR3 extends over 17 amino acids. V lost 2 bases, J lost 2 bases, and 11 bases stayed unmatched. Germline CDR1 and CDR2: SGDLS and YYNGEE. The CDR3: CASSVPAGGGLTDTQYF. The CDR3 DNA follows: TGTGCCAGCAGCGTCCCTGCCGGCGGGGGACTCACAGATACGCAGTATTTT.

The chain uses TRBV11-2 and TRBJ2-7; 8 nucleotides match TRBD1. Germline trimming cut 5 bases from V and 4 bases from J; bases unmatched to any gene: 10. CDR1 SGHAT and CDR2 FQNNGV come from the germline V gene. The CDR3 runs to 15 residues. The CDR3 DNA follows: TGTGCCAGCAGCCTTTCCGGAGACAGGGGATACGAGCAGTACTTC. Amino acid sequence: CASSLSGDRGYEQYF.

The chain joins TRBV15 to TRBJ1-1; no definite D call. Germline V lookup: CDR1 LNHNV, CDR2 YYDKDF (reference sequence). The CDR3 totals 14 residues. Between the trimmed V and J ends, which lost 2 bases and 1 base, there was a span of 8 bases. The CDR3 region is CATSRHTENTEAFF. Written as DNA, the CDR3 is TGTGCCACCAGCAGACATACAGAGAACACTGAAGCTTTCTTT.

V and J are TRBV27 and TRBJ2-7; unclear D gene. The CDR3 has 16 amino acids. Germline V lookup: CDR1 MNHEY, CDR2 SMNVEV (reference sequence). Trimming pared 0 bases from V and 3 bases from J, leaving 15 bases between. CDR3 sequence (DNA): TGTGCCAGCAGTTTATCGCCCGGCAGCAGCCTCTACGAGCAGTACTTC. This sequence encodes CASSLSPGSSLYEQYF.

The chain carries TRBV6-1 and TRBJ2-1; D tentatively fits TRBD1 or TRBD2 (5 bases each). Germline V lookup: CDR1 MNHNS, CDR2 SASEGT. The CDR3 is made up of 14 amino acids. The V end lost 7 bases, the J end lost 4 bases, and 14 bases lay between the germline ends. The CDR3 loop reads CASTGRRTYNEQFF. The DNA for the CDR3 is TGTGCCAGCACGGGACGGAGAACGTACAATGAGCAGTTCTTC.

The chain links TRBV7-3 to TRBJ2-1; unclear D gene. Trimming left V 2 bases short and J 5 bases short, with 7 bases between. The V gene's germline CDR1 is SGHTA and CDR2 FQGTGA. The CDR3 is made up of 13 amino acids. CDR3 sequence: CASSLLQNNEQFF. CDR3 coding DNA: TGTGCCAGCAGCTTATTACAGAACAATGAGCAGTTCTTC.

The chain combines TRBV9 with TRBJ2-1, with D maybe TRBD1 (5 bases). Trimming pared 0 bases from V and 7 bases from J, leaving 14 bases between. Germline V gives CDR1 SGDLS, CDR2 YYNGEE. The CDR3 is 15 residues long. This chain's CDR3 is CASSVAGIDGNEQFF. CDR3 in DNA: TGTGCCAGCAGCGTAGCAGGGATAGATGGTAATGAGCAGTTCTTC. The full variable domain, rest sourced from reference TRBV9 and TRBJ2-1, is DSGVTQTPKHLITATGQRVTLRCSPRSGDLSVYWYQQSLDQGLQFLIQYYNGEERAKGNILERFSAQQFPDLHSELNLSSLELGDSALYFCASSVAGIDGNEQFFGPGTRLTVL.

J is TRBJ1-2 and V is TRBV5-6, with 7 positions matching TRBD1. The CDR3 covers 16 residues. The ends lost 1 base at V and 7 bases at J; junction bases unmatched: 13. The germline V gene encodes CDR1 SGHDT and CDR2 YYEEEE. The CDR3 sequence: CASSLTTGALAPGYTF. CDR3 DNA: TGTGCCAGCAGCTTGACCACAGGGGCGCTGGCCCCTGGCTACACCTTC. The variable domain in full, completed from reference TRBV5-6 and TRBJ1-2, reads DAGVTQSPTHLIKTRGQQVTLRCSPKSGHDTVSWYQQALGQGPQFIFQYYEEEERQRGNFPDRFSGHQFPNYSSELNVNALLLGDSALYLCASSLTTGALAPGYTFGSGTRLTVV.

This clone showed up just once. The V call is TRBV28, the J call TRBJ2-7; D ambiguous. Trimming cost V 3 bases and J 2 bases, with 5 bases left between them. This CDR3 is built from 12 residues. Germline CDR1 is MDHEN and CDR2 is SYDVKM. The CDR3 region is CASSLKAYEQYF. The CDR3 DNA reads TGTGCCAGCAGTTTGAAGGCCTACGAGCAGTACTTC. The complete variable domain, with remaining parts taken from reference TRBV28 and TRBJ2-7, reads DVKVTQSSRYLVKRTGEKVFLECVQDMDHENMFWYRQDPGLGLRLIYFSYDVKMKEKGDIPEGYSVSREKKERFSLILESASTNQTSMYLCASSLKAYEQYFGPGTRLTVT.

Of note for this clone: The sample has other DNA sequences that encode this CDR3 too. This chain connects TRBV19 to TRBJ2-5; TRBD2 might be the D (5 bases). This CDR3 has 13 amino acids. The germline gives CDR1 LNHDA, CDR2 SQIVND (reference sequence). V gave up 3 bases and J gave up 3 bases, with 8 bases separating them. The CDR3 sequence: CASSIDSEETQYF. CDR3 coding DNA: TGTGCCAGTAGTATTGATAGCGAAGAGACCCAGTACTTC.

The gene calls are TRBV9 and TRBJ1-1; weak D call: TRBD1 (6 bases). Germline lookup yields CDR1 SGDLS and CDR2 YYNGEE. This CDR3 has 14 amino acids. V lost 4 bases, J lost 3 bases, and 13 bases lay in between. In nucleotides, the CDR3 is TGTGCCAGCAGCCAAAAGGGGGGAGACACTGAAGCTTTCTTT. It specifies CASSQKGGDTEAFF.